The 24 T cell receptor beta chains listed next were all sequenced from one sample in a study of shared clonotypes between healthy human individuals (TCRdb year 2020). Libraries were built with the immunoSEQ multiplex PCR assay. This is the immuneACCESS table as TCRdb keeps it, with only in-frame sequences that have V and J called. A part of the clones is gone; compared with another copy, unresolved V genes explain less than half, and the rest is unexplained. For this sample the table gives more than 2,000,000 clones, of which around 94% were detected only once. The ten largest account for 0.13% to 0.15% of the sample. The sample comprised naive CD4+ T cells sorted from blood. The cell subset or site label of this sample denotes: CD45RA+ positively selected. These receptors came from a young man in good health.

The chain couples TRBV7-2 to TRBJ2-3; D may be TRBD2 (6 bases). V lost 5 bases to trimming and J lost 2 bases, with 17 bases between them. The germline V gene encodes CDR1 SGHTA and CDR2 FQGNSA. The CDR3 consists of 16 residues. The CDR3 bases are TGTGCCAGCAGCCCCCGCCGGGGGACGTACACAGATACGCAGTATTTT. This translates into CASSPRRGTYTDTQYF.

The V call is TRBV18, the J call TRBJ2-7; 10 bases line up with TRBD2. The CDR3 covers 17 residues. The J segment lost 0 bases and the V segment lost 2 bases, leaving 7 bases of the junction unmatched. Germline V lookup: CDR1 KGHSH, CDR2 LQKENI. In nucleotides, the CDR3 is TGTGCCAGCTCACCAAGCGGGAGGGCCCTCGTCTCCTACGAGCAGTACTTC. As protein: CASSPSGRALVSYEQYF.

The V and J genes are TRBV6-6 and TRBJ2-7; 7 nucleotides line up with TRBD2. CDR3 length: 15 residues. CDR1 and CDR2 from the germline V gene are MNHNY and SVGAGI (reference sequence). Trimming at V came to 5 bases and at J to 0 bases, leaving 7 bases not matched to a gene. CDR3: CASSPQGLHSYEQYF. CDR3 sequence (DNA): TGTGCCAGCAGTCCGCAGGGACTACACTCCTACGAGCAGTACTTC.

This rearrangement joins TRBV11-2 to TRBJ2-7, with D unresolved. The V end was cut by 5 bases, the J end by 4 bases, with 12 bases between. CDR3 size: 13 residues. Germline CDR1 SGHAT, CDR2 FQNNGV. The CDR3 spells CASSPRRIYEQYF. CDR3 nucleotides: TGTGCCAGCAGCCCTCGGCGTATATACGAGCAGTACTTC.

The V call is TRBV28, the J call TRBJ2-3, with 7 positions matching TRBD1. J lost 12 bases, V lost 7 bases, and 10 bases had no gene match. CDR3 length equals 12 residues. The germline gives CDR1 MDHEN, CDR2 SYDVKM. CDR3 nucleotides: TGTGCCAGCACCCTCCGACAGGGCCCCCAGTATTTT. It codes for CASTLRQGPQYF.

The chain employs TRBV10-3 and TRBJ1-3; maybe TRBD1 (6 bases). This CDR3 has 16 residues. Trimming took off 6 bases at V and 0 bases at J, with 15 bases between the two ends. Germline CDR1 is ENHRY and CDR2 is SYGVKD. CDR3 residues: CAIRAGHPRSGNTIYF. DNA of the CDR3: TGTGCCATCAGGGCGGGACACCCTCGCTCTGGAAACACCATATATTTT.

The rearrangement links TRBV10-3 to TRBJ2-5; 7 bases fit TRBD2. The J call is doubtful: the DNA matches TRBJ2-7 better. From germline, CDR1 is ENHRY and CDR2 SYGVKD. The CDR3 sequence is 16 residues long. CDR3 in amino acids: CAISPGFGGSSYEQYF. Here the CDR3 DNA reads TGTGCCATCAGCCCCGGCTTCGGGGGGAGCTCCTACGAGCAGTACTTC.

The rearrangement uses TRBV18 and TRBJ1-5; D is possibly TRBD1 (6 bases). Germline lookup yields CDR1 KGHSH and CDR2 LQKENI. The CDR3 has 14 amino acids. The V and J ends lost 2 bases and 3 bases respectively, with 8 bases between them. The CDR3 nucleotides are TGTGCCAGCTCACCAGGACAGAACAATCAGCCCCAGCATTTT. Protein: CASSPGQNNQPQHF.

To note about this clone: Other DNA sequences from this sample encode an identical CDR3 as well. This chain uses TRBV7-3 with TRBJ1-5, with a possible D match to TRBD1 (5 bases). Trimming shortened V by 5 bases and J by 4 bases, and 9 bases separated the two germline ends. The germline gives CDR1 SGHTA, CDR2 FQGTGA. The length of the CDR3 is 13 residues. CDR3 sequence: CASSPGANQPQHF. CDR3 bases: TGTGCCAGCAGCCCCGGGGCGAATCAGCCCCAGCATTTT.

The chain employs TRBV7-7 and TRBJ2-5, with TRBD1 identical over 9 bases. The germline CDR1 and CDR2 sequences are SSHAT and FNYEAQ (reference sequence). The CDR3 is made up of 12 amino acids. CDR3 amino acids: CASRGQGETQYF. The CDR3 nucleotides are TGTGCTTCTAGGGGACAGGGAGAGACCCAGTACTTC.

J is TRBJ1-1 and V is TRBV11-3; D remains ambiguous. Germline values: CDR1 SGHNT, CDR2 YENEEA. Trimming shortened V by 5 bases and J by 3 bases, and 10 bases separated the two germline ends. The CDR3 loop spans 13 amino acids. The CDR3 DNA follows: TGTGCCAGCAGCCCTAACCCGTACACTGAAGCTTTCTTT. This gives the protein CASSPNPYTEAFF. Full variable domain (missing parts from reference TRBV11-3 and TRBJ1-1): EAGVVQSPRYKIIEKKQPVAFWCNPISGHNTLYWYLQNLGQGPELLIRYENEEAVDDSQLPKDRFSAERLKGVDSTLKIQPAELGDSAVYLCASSPNPYTEAFFGQGTRLTVV.

The J gene is TRBJ1-2, the V gene TRBV19; D is undetermined. Germline V lookup: CDR1 LNHDA, CDR2 SQIVND (reference sequence). Trimming shortened V by 6 bases and J by 0 bases, and 11 bases separated the two germline ends. This CDR3 has 14 amino acids. The CDR3 DNA reads as TGTGCCAGTAGAATGGAAAGTGCTAACTATGGCTACACCTTC. As protein: CASRMESANYGYTF.

The chain couples TRBV9 to TRBJ1-2, with 7 bases lining up with TRBD1. J was trimmed by 2 bases and V by 4 bases; bases with no gene match: 5. The CDR3 contains 14 residues. Germline V gives CDR1 SGDLS, CDR2 YYNGEE. In DNA, the CDR3 is TGTGCCAGCAGCCCAGGGGGGCAGAACTATGGCTACACCTTC. This encodes CASSPGGQNYGYTF.

This clone was detected only once. V and J are TRBV4-1 and TRBJ2-5, with a weak D call TRBD1 (6 bases). Deletions cut 3 bases from V and 5 bases from J, with 16 bases between. The CDR3 contains 15 residues. Germline loops: CDR1 MGHRA, CDR2 YSYEKL. CDR3 in DNA: TGCGCCAGCAGCCAGAACGGTTACAGGGAGGAGACCCAGTACTTC. It codes for CASSQNGYREETQYF.

The chain is built from TRBV11-2 and TRBJ2-1; 8 bases fit TRBD1. In germline, CDR1 is SGHAT, CDR2 FQNNGV. This CDR3 spans 15 amino acids. V shed 5 bases, J shed 5 bases, and the junction held 8 bases outside the gene matches. This chain's CDR3 is CASSQTGGRNNEQFF. CDR3 in DNA: TGTGCCAGCAGCCAAACAGGGGGAAGAAACAATGAGCAGTTCTTC. Supplemented by reference TRBV11-2 and TRBJ2-1, the full variable domain reads EAGVAQSPRYKIIEKRQSVAFWCNPISGHATLYWYQQILGQGPKLLIQFQNNGVVDDSQLPKDRFSAERLKGVDSTLKIQPAKLEDSAVYLCASSQTGGRNNEQFFGPGTRLTVL.

CDR3 sequence (DNA): TGCAGCGTAGGACAGATCCAAGAGACCCAGTACTTC. Protein sequence: CSVGQIQETQYF. J is TRBJ2-5 and V is TRBV29-1; D is perhaps TRBD1 (6 bases). In germline, CDR1 is SQVTM, CDR2 ANQGSEA. The V end was cut by 6 bases, the J end by 1 base, with 9 bases between. This CDR3 region has 12 residues.

The genes are TRBV4-3 and TRBJ1-2; D perhaps matches TRBD1 (6 bases). Germline V CDR1 and CDR2: LGHNA, YSLEER. The ends were cut back, 0 bases at V and 4 bases at J, with 12 bases in the middle. The CDR3 runs to 15 residues. The CDR3 nucleotides read TGCGCCAGCAGCCAAGATCCGGACAGCCTCTATGGCTACACCTTC. This sequence encodes CASSQDPDSLYGYTF.

The chain employs TRBV7-2 and TRBJ1-5; tentative D call: TRBD1 (6 bases). The length of the CDR3 is 15 residues. From germline, CDR1 is SGHTA and CDR2 FQGNSA. The germline V and J ends were trimmed by 5 bases and 5 bases, with 16 bases remaining between them. The CDR3 nucleotides read TGTGCCAGCAGCGCTGCCTCGGGGGGCCATCAGCCCCAGCATTTT. Its translation: CASSAASGGHQPQHF. Full variable domain (missing parts from reference TRBV7-2 and TRBJ1-5): GAGVSQSPSNKVTEKGKDVELRCDPISGHTALYWYRQSLGQGLEFLIYFQGNSAPDKSGLPSDRFSAERTGGSVSTLTIQRTQQEDSAVYLCASSAASGGHQPQHFGDGTRLSIL.

The V gene is TRBV20-1, the J gene TRBJ2-3, with D uncertain. Trimming stripped 6 bases from V and 6 bases from J, with 7 bases between. CDR1 DFQATT and CDR2 SNEGSKA come from the germline V gene (reference sequence). The CDR3 runs to 10 residues. In nucleotides, the CDR3 is TGCAGTGCCCTCCGGGATACGCAGTATTTT. Its protein is CSALRDTQYF.

The rearrangement joins TRBV28 to TRBJ2-2, with a possible D match to TRBD1 (5 bases). V dropped 3 bases and J dropped 6 bases, with 14 bases sitting between them. The CDR3 length is 15 residues. Germline CDR1 reads MDHEN; CDR2 reads SYDVKM. CDR3 coding DNA: TGTGCCAGCAGTTTGCAGGGTCTGAGTTCCGGGGAGCTGTTTTTT. Its translation is CASSLQGLSSGELFF.

The rearrangement links TRBV5-1 to TRBJ1-1; D gene ambiguous. The CDR3 runs 14 residues. Looked up from germline, CDR1 is SGHRS and CDR2 is YFSETQ. Trimming cost V 2 bases and J 1 base, with 9 bases left between them. The CDR3 region is CASSFPDPNTEAFF. CDR3 in DNA: TGCGCCAGCAGCTTCCCAGACCCGAACACTGAAGCTTTCTTT.

The chain links TRBV5-1 to TRBJ2-7; no clear D gene. The CDR3 is 15 amino acids. Trimming cost V 0 bases and J 0 bases, with 10 bases left between them. The V gene's germline CDR1 is SGHRS and CDR2 YFSETQ. CDR3 sequence: CASSLDSQPSYEQYF. The CDR3 DNA reads as TGCGCCAGCAGCTTGGACTCCCAACCCTCCTACGAGCAGTACTTC.

Note on this clone: An end of the junction does not agree with germline; a read error may underlie this. The V and J genes are TRBV7-7 and TRBJ1-1; D gene uncertain. The CDR3 is 16 residues long. Germline values: CDR1 SSHAT, CDR2 FNYEAQ (reference sequence). The DNA for the CDR3 is TGTGCTAGCAGCTTGGGGAGAGGGAGACTCGACACTGAAGCTTTCTTT. Its protein is CASSLGRGRLDTEAFF.

Details on this clone: Different DNA sequences within this sample yield the same CDR3. The chain uses TRBV7-3 and TRBJ1-1; D uncertain. There are 13 residues in the CDR3. V gave up 5 bases and J gave up 2 bases, with 9 bases separating them. Germline V gene sequence: CDR1 SGHTA, CDR2 FQGTGA. The CDR3 DNA follows: TGTGCCAGCAGCCTCCAGGAAAACACTGAAGCTTTCTTT. Its translation: CASSLQENTEAFF. Full variable domain (outside the CDR3, taken from reference TRBV7-3 and TRBJ1-1): GAGVSQTPSNKVTEKGKYVELRCDPISGHTALYWYRQSLGQGPEFLIYFQGTGAADDSGLPNDRFFAVRPEGSVSTLKIQRTERGDSAVYLCASSLQENTEAFFGQGTRLTVV.